The clone carrying this TCR beta chain has just one count. What it binds is not known. This sample was taken from a study of cytomegalovirus exposure and HLA in healthy donors. Study-wide context: A later analysis reported the same platform for the 110 or so validation repertoires and the approximately 700 first-cohort repertoires. Study conclusions and caveats: The authors confirmed in vitro that three CMV-associated chains were specific for CMV antigens.

Generated by immunoSEQ multiplex PCR, the TCRdb table keeps only in-frame clones and is missing some. The repertoire holds some 69,000 clones, with just over 95% as singletons. CDR1 and CDR2 (germline): SGHDT, YYEEEE. This CDR3 has 15 residues. V trimming: 5 bases; J trimming: 3 bases; junction bases outside the gene matches: 10. The V call is TRBV5-6, the J call TRBJ2-7; 8 nucleotides align to TRBD2. Material for sequencing was PBMCs. The TCR was taken from a young woman in good health and CMV-seropositive. CDR3 DNA: TGTGCCAGCAGGCCCGGGGGGGGAGGGATCTACGAGCAGTACTTC. It codes for CASRPGGGGIYEQYF.